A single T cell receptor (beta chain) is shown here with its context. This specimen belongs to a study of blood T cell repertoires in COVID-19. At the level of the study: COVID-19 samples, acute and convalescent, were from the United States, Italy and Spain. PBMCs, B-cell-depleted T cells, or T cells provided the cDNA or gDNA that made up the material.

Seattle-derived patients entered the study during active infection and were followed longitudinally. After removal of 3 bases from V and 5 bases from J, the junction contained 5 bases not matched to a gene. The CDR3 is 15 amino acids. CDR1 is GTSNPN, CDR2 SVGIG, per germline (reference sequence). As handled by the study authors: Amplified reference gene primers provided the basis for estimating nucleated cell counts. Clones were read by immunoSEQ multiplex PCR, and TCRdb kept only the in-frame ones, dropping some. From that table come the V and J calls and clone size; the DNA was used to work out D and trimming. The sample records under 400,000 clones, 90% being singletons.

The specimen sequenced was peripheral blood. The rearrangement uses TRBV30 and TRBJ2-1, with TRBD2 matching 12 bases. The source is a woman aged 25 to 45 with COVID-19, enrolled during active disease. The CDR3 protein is CAWRKTSGRDNEQFF. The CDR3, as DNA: TGTGCCTGGAGGAAGACTAGCGGGAGAGACAATGAGCAGTTCTTC.